The 4 T cell receptor beta chains listed next were all sequenced from one sample in a study of T-cell reconstitution after alpha-beta-depleted transplantation in children. For TCRbeta, the library was prepared with unique molecular identifiers. TCRdb reanalysed the PCR reads using MiXCR and keeps one entry per CDR3 protein. Of roughly 500,000 distinct CDR3 sequences listed, approximately 10% were seen once; the top ten hold around 2.2%. The sample was PBMCs, taken before TCRalphabeta/CD19-depleted stem cell transplant. These receptors were taken from a child aged 2 to 15 with inherited bone marrow failure, due to receive a stem cell transplant.

The rearrangement links TRBV2 to TRBJ1-6; D is ambiguous. CDR1 is SNHLY, CDR2 FYNNEI, per germline. This CDR3 has 12 amino acids. Trimming took 5 bases from V and 14 from J, leaving 13 bases between them. CDR3 bases: TGTGCCAGCAGTCCGTCGGGTCCGACCCTCCACTTT. It codes for CASSPSGPTLHF.

This clonotype showed up many times. The chain uses TRBV20-1 and TRBJ2-5; 12 bases fit TRBD2. CDR1 and CDR2 (germline): DFQATT, SNEGSKA (reference sequence). The V gene end was trimmed by 4 bases and the J gene end by 0 bases; junction bases not matched to a gene: 6. This CDR3 has 16 amino acids. The CDR3 loop reads CSATGLAGTYQETQYF. CDR3 coding DNA: TGCAGTGCTACTGGACTAGCGGGGACCTACCAAGAGACCCAGTACTTC.

This clonotype was recorded many times. The chain joins TRBV12-3 or TRBV12-4 to TRBJ2-2; no firm D call. The CDR3 has 15 residues. V lost 6 bases, J lost 0 bases, and 11 bases lay in between. The DNA for the CDR3 is TGTGCCAGCAGCAAGACATTCGCGAACACCGGGGAGCTGTTTTTT. Translation gives CASSKTFANTGELFF.

The chain links TRBV4-3 to TRBJ2-7; TRBD1 matches at 8 bases. CDR3 length: 15 amino acids. J gave up 3 bases and V 0 bases, and 4 bases lay outside the gene matches. Germline CDR1 LGHNA, CDR2 YSLEER. The CDR3 spells CASSQDRQGSYEQYF. The CDR3 nucleotides are TGCGCCAGCAGCCAAGATCGACAGGGGAGCTACGAGCAGTACTTC.